This T cell receptor (beta chain) was recovered during a study of blood T cell repertoires in COVID-19. Study at large: The origin of the acute and convalescent COVID-19 samples was the United States, Italy and Spain. PBMCs, B-cell-depleted T cells, or T cells provided the cDNA or gDNA that made up the material.

Germline CDR1 is SGHNT and CDR2 is YYREEE (reference sequence). V lost 1 base and J lost 5; bases outside the gene matches: 4. The CDR3 covers 14 residues. In the original processing: Cell counts per sample came from amplifying reference gene primers. The assay was immunoSEQ multiplex PCR, and TCRdb's table has in-frame clones only and misses some. That table gives V, J and clone size, and the DNA gave D and trimming. The sample has about 170,000 clones, around nine tenths seen once. The receptor comes from a man aged 18-30 years with active or convalescent COVID-19. The sample comprised peripheral blood. The V gene is TRBV5-4, the J gene TRBJ2-3, with TRBD2 identical over 7 bases. CDR3 nucleotide sequence: TGTGCCAGCAGCTTGATCGGGGGGATAGATACGCAGTATTTT. Translation: CASSLIGGIDTQYF.